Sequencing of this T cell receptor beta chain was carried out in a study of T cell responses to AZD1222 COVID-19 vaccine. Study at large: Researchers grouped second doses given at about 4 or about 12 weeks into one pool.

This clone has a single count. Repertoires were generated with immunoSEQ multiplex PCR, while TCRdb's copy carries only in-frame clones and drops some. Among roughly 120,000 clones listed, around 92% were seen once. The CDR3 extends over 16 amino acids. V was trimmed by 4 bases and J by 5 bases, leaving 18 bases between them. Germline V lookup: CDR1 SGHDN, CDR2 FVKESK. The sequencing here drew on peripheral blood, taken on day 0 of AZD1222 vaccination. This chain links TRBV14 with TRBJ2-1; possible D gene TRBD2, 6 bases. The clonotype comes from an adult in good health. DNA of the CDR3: TGTGCCAGCAGCCCCGGGGCGGGACGGATACACAATGAGCAGTTCTTC. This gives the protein CASSPGAGRIHNEQFF.